This TCR beta chain was sequenced in a study of T cells in Graves' hyperthyroidism and ophthalmopathy. This clonotype was picked up many times. Its antigen is undetermined. Overall study findings and caveats: Ophthalmopathy was told apart from stable hyperthyroidism by a 13 V-J model.

Diagnosing involved the use of clinical symptoms, serum thyroxine and TRAb, thyroid ultrasound and orbital computed tomography. Amplification of TCR beta CDR3 regions used RNA as the template. Primed by the HTBI set, a first-round RT-PCR was run on the TCR CDR3. TCRdb recomputed calls from the multiplex PCR reads with MiXCR, one row per CDR3 protein. The table lists some 360,000 distinct CDR3 sequences, roughly 20% of them singletons, with about 16% in the top ten. The sample consisted of blood. The TCR comes from a woman aged 40 to 50 with Graves' ophthalmopathy.

The CDR3 protein is CASSYSRAGPWNEQFF. For the CDR3, the DNA is TGTGCCAGCAGTTACTCGAGAGCGGGACCTTGGAATGAGCAGTTCTTC. The genes are TRBV6-2 or TRBV6-3 and TRBJ2-1, with 7 nucleotides matching TRBD2. V trimming: 0 bases; J trimming: 7 bases; junction bases outside the gene matches: 9. The CDR3 runs to 16 residues. Germline values: CDR1 MNHEY, CDR2 SVGEGT.